Presented here are 24 T cell receptor beta chains from one specimen sequenced in a study of T cell changes during pregnancy in multiple sclerosis. Using immunoSEQ multiplex PCR, the repertoire was profiled, and TCRdb retains in-frame clones only, with some absent. Among over 25,000 clones, approximately 94% were seen once, and the ten largest hold 0.41%. The source material was CD4+ T cells from peripheral blood mononuclear cells, sampled in the second trimester of pregnancy. Receptors originate from a female donor with multiple sclerosis, enrolled in a pregnancy study.

CDR3 sequence: CASSEQGEISTGELFF. CDR3 bases: TGTGCCAGCAGCGAACAGGGGGAGATTAGCACCGGGGAGCTGTTTTTT. The chain carries TRBV11-3 and TRBJ2-2; 8 bases map to TRBD1. CDR1 and CDR2 (germline): SGHNT, YENEEA. CDR3 length equals 16 residues. The V segment lost 5 bases and the J segment 4 bases; nucleotides outside the gene matches: 9.

This chain uses TRBV13 with TRBJ2-1, with a tentative D call TRBD2 (6 bases). The V end lost 0 bases, the J end lost 0 bases, and 15 bases lay between the germline ends. There are 18 residues in the CDR3. Germline CDR1 PRHDT, CDR2 FYEKMQ (reference sequence). CDR3 sequence: CASSLGKTVGGSYNEQFF. The CDR3 nucleotides read TGTGCCAGCAGCTTAGGCAAAACGGTCGGGGGCTCCTACAATGAGCAGTTCTTC.

The V call is TRBV10-3, the J call TRBJ2-2; 10 bases are shared with TRBD1. Trimming at V came to 6 bases and at J to 5 bases, leaving 6 bases not matched to a gene. CDR3 size: 15 residues. Germline-derived CDR1 and CDR2 are ENHRY and SYGVKD. The CDR3 sequence: CAIRGTGEGTGELFF. CDR3 coding DNA: TGTGCCATCAGGGGGACAGGGGAAGGGACCGGGGAGCTGTTTTTT.

This clone occurred a few times. The chain links TRBV18 to TRBJ1-1; 7 bases fit TRBD1. The CDR3 is 13 residues long. CDR1 is KGHSH, CDR2 LQKENI, per germline. With V trimmed by 2 bases and J by 6 bases, 3 bases remained unmatched. The DNA of the CDR3 is TGTGCCAGCTCACCAGGGCAGGGGGCTGAAGCTTTCTTT. It translates to CASSPGQGAEAFF.

The CDR3 reads CASSLETAGRRSDTQYF. CDR3 coding DNA: TGTGCCAGCAGCTTAGAGACGGCGGGGAGGAGGTCAGATACGCAGTATTTT. The chain is built from TRBV7-2 and TRBJ2-3; D is possibly TRBD2 (6 bases). The CDR3 length is 17 residues. The germline gives CDR1 SGHTA, CDR2 FQGNSA. Trimming removed 1 base from V and 4 bases from J, with 18 bases in between.

The V and J genes are TRBV5-1 and TRBJ2-6; no reliable D call. This CDR3 is 15 amino acids long. Germline CDR1 SGHRS, CDR2 YFSETQ. V lost 2 bases and J lost 1, with 7 bases in between. The CDR3, as DNA: TGCGCCAGCAGCTTATGGGCTTCTGGGGCCAACGTCCTGACTTTC. Translation gives CASSLWASGANVLTF.

This chain uses TRBV7-3 with TRBJ2-2, with 7 bases that match TRBD2. The trim removed 5 bases at V and 6 bases at J, leaving 6 bases unmatched. CDR3 length: 14 residues. The V gene's germline CDR1 is SGHTA and CDR2 FQGTGA. The CDR3 protein is CASSLSGNSGELFF. The CDR3 DNA sequence: TGTGCCAGCAGCCTGAGCGGGAATTCCGGGGAGCTGTTTTTT. The full variable domain, with the rest looked up from reference TRBV7-3 and TRBJ2-2, is GAGVSQTPSNKVTEKGKYVELRCDPISGHTALYWYRQSLGQGPEFLIYFQGTGAADDSGLPNDRFFAVRPEGSVSTLKIQRTERGDSAVYLCASSLSGNSGELFFGEGSRLTVL.

The chain combines TRBV11-2 with TRBJ1-1; D perhaps matches TRBD1 (5 bases). With 3 bases removed from V and 0 bases from J, the gap between germline ends came to 5 bases. The CDR3 length is 13 residues. CDR1 SGHAT and CDR2 FQNNGV come from the germline V gene. CDR3 DNA sequence: TGTGCCAGCAGCTTCAGGGTGAACACTGAAGCTTTCTTT. The encoded protein is CASSFRVNTEAFF.

The chain recombines TRBV27 with TRBJ2-1, with D possibly matching TRBD1 (6 bases). Per germline, CDR1 MNHEY and CDR2 SMNVEV (reference sequence). The CDR3 totals 15 residues. Trimming removed 6 bases at V and 5 bases at J, with 17 bases between. The CDR3: CASSPHRAPNNEQFF. The DNA of the CDR3 is TGTGCCAGCAGCCCCCACAGGGCCCCTAACAATGAGCAGTTCTTC.

On this clone itself: This CDR3 is also generated by other DNA sequences in the sample. The rearrangement uses TRBV5-1 and TRBJ2-5; weak D call: TRBD2 (6 bases). V shed 0 bases and J shed 4 bases, with 7 bases lying between them. The CDR3 is 13 residues long. Germline V CDR1 and CDR2: SGHRS, YFSETQ. The CDR3 protein is CASSLGGGETQYF. CDR3 DNA sequence: TGCGCCAGCAGCTTGGGGGGAGGAGAGACCCAGTACTTC.

The V call is TRBV10-2, the J call TRBJ1-5; TRBD1 is a possible D gene (6 bases). The germline CDR1 and CDR2 sequences are WSHSY and SAAADI. This CDR3 comprises 14 residues. The V end lost 10 bases, the J end lost 1 base, and 14 bases lay between the germline ends. CDR3 DNA sequence: TGCGCCACCATGGGCAGGGGAAGCAATCAGCCCCAGCATTTT. This codes for CATMGRGSNQPQHF.

This chain links TRBV4-1 with TRBJ2-2; no clear D gene. CDR1 MGHRA and CDR2 YSYEKL come from the germline V gene. Deletions cut 1 base from V and 1 base from J, with 7 bases between. CDR3 length: 15 residues. CDR3: CASSQVGLNTGELFF. The CDR3 DNA follows: TGCGCCAGCAGCCAAGTTGGCCTGAACACCGGGGAGCTGTTTTTT.

V is TRBV4-2 and J is TRBJ2-1; TRBD2 agrees at 14 bases. J was trimmed by 8 bases and V by 1 base; bases with no gene match: 4. The CDR3 spans 16 residues. CDR1 and CDR2 from the germline V gene are LGHNA and YNFKEQ. This CDR3 reads CASSQAGTSGSDEQFF. CDR3 in DNA: TGTGCCAGCAGCCAAGCCGGGACTAGCGGGAGCGATGAGCAGTTCTTC.

The chain is built from TRBV7-3 and TRBJ2-5, with 7 nucleotides matching TRBD1. Germline values: CDR1 SGHTA, CDR2 FQGTGA. Trimming cost V 2 bases and J 4 bases; bases outside gene matches: 7. This CDR3 spans 15 amino acids. The CDR3 DNA reads as TGTGCCAGCAGCTTAGAAGGGGGCCTGGGAGAGACCCAGTACTTC. It yields the protein CASSLEGGLGETQYF.

The rearrangement links TRBV10-2 to TRBJ2-7; TRBD2 aligns across 11 bases. Per germline, CDR1 WSHSY and CDR2 SAAADI. The CDR3 has 12 amino acids. Germline trimming cut 4 bases from V and 8 bases from J; bases unmatched to any gene: 1. The CDR3 DNA is TGCGCCAGCAGTGTAGCGGGAGGGCAGCAGTACTTC. Encoded protein: CASSVAGGQQYF.

V and J are TRBV6-5 and TRBJ2-7, with D possibly being TRBD2 (6 bases). The CDR3 has 16 amino acids. Germline-derived CDR1 and CDR2 are MNHEY and SVGAGI. V lost 0 bases, J lost 7 bases, and 19 bases lay in between. CDR3 sequence reads: CASSYSMFGGFKEQYF. The DNA for the CDR3 is TGTGCCAGCAGTTACTCGATGTTCGGAGGGTTTAAGGAGCAGTACTTC.

The genes are TRBV12-5 and TRBJ2-1; 16 nucleotides match TRBD2. The CDR3 spans 19 residues. V lost 5 bases to trimming and J lost 3 bases; unmatched junction nucleotides: 10. CDR1 is LGHNT and CDR2 is FRNRAP in the germline V gene. Here the CDR3 DNA reads TGTGCTAGTGGTCGACCGGGACTAGCGGGAGGGCCCAACTACAATGAGCAGTTCTTC. As protein: CASGRPGLAGGPNYNEQFF.

The CDR3 protein is CASSLGGRADNEQFF. CDR3 in DNA: TGCGCCAGCAGCTTAGGGGGGAGGGCCGACAATGAGCAGTTCTTC. The chain carries TRBV5-1 and TRBJ2-1, with a weak D call TRBD2 (7 bases). The CDR3 extends over 15 amino acids. Germline V lookup: CDR1 SGHRS, CDR2 YFSETQ. Between the trimmed V and J ends, which lost 2 bases and 5 bases, there was a span of 14 bases.

The V call is TRBV28, the J call TRBJ1-2, with TRBD1 matching 7 bases. V lost 7 bases and J lost 7; bases outside the gene matches: 12. Germline loops: CDR1 MDHEN, CDR2 SYDVKM. The CDR3 runs 14 residues. Written as DNA, the CDR3 is TGTGCCAGCACCCAAGACAGGGTAGGGGGTGGCTACACCTTC. Its protein product is CASTQDRVGGGYTF.

The chain combines TRBV4-1 with TRBJ2-5, with D possibly TRBD2 on 7 matching bases. This CDR3 is 15 amino acids long. The germline V gene has CDR1 MGHRA and CDR2 YSYEKL. V was shortened by 1 base and J by 5 bases, with 14 bases between the two germline ends. The CDR3 bases are TGCGCCAGCAGCCAAGGATCGGGGGGCGGTGAGACCCAGTACTTC. It encodes CASSQGSGGGETQYF.

The genes are TRBV27 and TRBJ1-5, with D possibly matching TRBD1 (5 bases). CDR3 length equals 14 residues. V lost 5 bases and J lost 0, with 8 bases in between. The germline CDR1 and CDR2 sequences are MNHEY and SMNVEV (reference sequence). The CDR3 sequence is CASSPRDSNQPQHF. The DNA of the CDR3 is TGTGCCAGCAGTCCCAGGGATAGCAATCAGCCCCAGCATTTT.

This chain uses TRBV2 with TRBJ2-7, with D uncertain. Trimming took off 6 bases at V and 2 bases at J, with 8 bases between the two ends. Per the germline V gene, CDR1 is SNHLY and CDR2 is FYNNEI. The CDR3 covers 12 residues. The CDR3 spells CASRQDTYEQYF. CDR3 nucleotide sequence: TGTGCCAGCAGGCAAGACACCTACGAGCAGTACTTC.

This rearrangement joins TRBV27 to TRBJ2-7; no clear D gene. CDR3 length: 13 residues. V shed 3 bases and J shed 2 bases, with 8 bases lying between them. From germline, CDR1 is MNHEY and CDR2 SMNVEV (reference sequence). The CDR3 spells CASSFGFTYEQYF. The CDR3 DNA reads TGTGCCAGCAGTTTCGGGTTTACCTACGAGCAGTACTTC.

The CDR3 coding sequence is TGTGCCAGTAGTTCGAGTGCGGCGGGAGGGCCTCGAAACAATGAGCAGTTCTTC. Translated: CASSSSAAGGPRNNEQFF. The rearrangement joins TRBV19 to TRBJ2-1; TRBD2 agrees at 9 bases. The CDR3 is 18 residues long. Germline lookup yields CDR1 LNHDA and CDR2 SQIVND (reference sequence). After removal of 5 bases from V and 5 bases from J, the junction contained 16 bases not matched to a gene.